This T cell receptor (beta chain) was profiled in a study of cytomegalovirus exposure and HLA in healthy donors. Study at large: The 110 or so validation repertoires used the same platform as the approximately 700 first-cohort repertoires, a later analysis reported. Study findings and constraints: Specificity for CMV antigens was confirmed in vitro for three of the CMV-associated chains. The authors listed roughly 150 TCR beta chains as cytomegalovirus-associated.

The protocol was immunoSEQ multiplex PCR, while the TCRdb copy is restricted to in-frame clones and leaves out a portion. The sample carries 200,000 to 250,000 clones, about nine tenths recorded once. These donors were members of the roughly 110-subject validation cohort, a group separate from the approximately 680-subject first cohort. Note on this clone: Its antigen remains unknown.

This CDR3 contains 14 residues. Germline CDR1 is SGHKS and CDR2 is YYEKEE (reference sequence). V shed 0 bases, J shed 5 bases, and the junction held 4 bases outside the gene matches. This rearrangement joins TRBV5-5 to TRBJ2-5; TRBD1 agrees at 7 bases. Sequencing input: PBMCs. The source is a woman aged 18 to 35 in good health and CMV-seropositive. The CDR3 region has the DNA TGTGCCAGCAGCTTGGTAGGGGGCAGGGAGACCCAGTACTTC. This encodes CASSLVGGRETQYF.